Listed below are T cell receptor beta chains from one sample, sequenced in a study of tumor-infiltrating lymphocytes in primary liver carcinoma. TCRdb itself ran the multiplex PCR reads through MiXCR, one entry per CDR3 protein. The table has tens of thousands of distinct CDR3 sequences, approximately 70% seen once. Sequencing was performed on liver tumor tissue from sampling region 1. The receptors derive from a man in his forties or fifties with primary liver carcinoma and hepatitis B virus infection. The CDR3 runs from the conserved cysteine through the conserved F or W. D genes are given only for firm matches. Expanded clones get a size class; other rows say once, few or many, or leave the size out.

d_gene: TRBD1
j_gene: TRBJ2-5
v_gene: TRBV11-2
abundance: once
CDR3aa: CASSQTPGRGKETQYF
CDR3nt: TGTGCTAGCAGCCAAACTCCTGGCAGGGGGAAGGAGACCCAGTATTTC

d_gene: NA
j_gene: TRBJ2-3
v_gene: TRBV11-2
abundance: few
CDR3aa: CASASTDTQYF
CDR3nt: TGTGCCAGCGCCAGCACAGATACGCAGTATTTT

d_gene: NA
j_gene: TRBJ1-5
v_gene: TRBV10-3
abundance: NA
CDR3aa: CAISQYEGYQLQHF
CDR3nt: TGTGCCATCAGTCAGTATGAGGGCTATCAGCTCCAGCATTTT

d_gene: NA
j_gene: TRBJ2-3
v_gene: TRBV4-2
abundance: NA
CDR3aa: CASRQMALLAGATDTQYF
CDR3nt: TGTGCCAGCCGCCAAATGGCGCTTCTAGCAGGAGCGACAGATACGCAGTATTTT

d_gene: NA
j_gene: TRBJ2-2
v_gene: TRBV11-2
abundance: NA
CDR3aa: CASSHQTGANTGELFF
CDR3nt: TGTGCCAGCAGCCACCAGACAGGAGCGAACACCGGGGAGCTGTTTTTT

d_gene: TRBD1
j_gene: TRBJ2-1
v_gene: TRBV11-3
abundance: NA
CDR3aa: CASNPAGQGVVDKQFF
CDR3nt: TGTGCCAGCAACCCAGCGGGACAGGGGGTAGTAGATAAGCAGTTCTTC

d_gene: TRBD1
j_gene: TRBJ1-1
v_gene: TRBV30
abundance: NA
CDR3aa: CDWSVQGITTEAFF
CDR3nt: TGCGACTGGAGTGTACAGGGGATAACCACTGAAGCTTTCTTT

d_gene: TRBD2
j_gene: TRBJ2-7
v_gene: TRBV6-5
abundance: many
CDR3aa: CASRREGLARTYEQYF
CDR3nt: TGTGCCAGCAGACGAGAAGGACTAGCGAGGACCTACGAGCAGTACTTC

d_gene: NA
j_gene: TRBJ1-4
v_gene: TRBV11-2
abundance: NA
CDR3aa: CANSPERQRTSATNEKLFF
CDR3nt: TGTGCCAACAGCCCGGAGCGTCAAAGGACGTCCGCAACTAATGAAAAATTGTTTTTT

d_gene: NA
j_gene: TRBJ2-3
v_gene: TRBV28
abundance: NA
CDR3aa: CASTQWRWKTDTQYF
CDR3nt: TGTGCCAGCACCCAGTGGCGTTGGAAGACAGATACGCAGTACTTT

d_gene: NA
j_gene: TRBJ1-2
v_gene: TRBV28
abundance: many
CDR3aa: CASNTRWGGVSGNYGYTF
CDR3nt: TGTGCCAGCAACACTCGTTGGGGGGGGGTGTCGGGGAACTATGGCTACACCTTC